Reported below is one T cell receptor (beta chain). In the source study's methods: Nucleated cell number was recorded as an estimate derived from reference gene primer amplification. Some clones are missing from TCRdb's copy, which holds only in-frame ones; the method was immunoSEQ multiplex PCR. V, J and clone size were drawn from that table, and D and trimming were deduced from the DNA. The table shows some 100,000 clones, with almost 95% occurring only once. V was cut by 2 bases and J by 0 bases, with 10 bases left in between. The length of the CDR3 is 15 residues. In germline, CDR1 is MNHNY, CDR2 SVGAGI (reference sequence). The sample comes from a study of blood T cell repertoires in COVID-19. Study summary: T cells, B-cell-depleted T cells, or PBMCs supplied cDNA or gDNA.

Sequenced: peripheral blood. The sequence was obtained from an older woman with active COVID-19. The V call is TRBV6-6, the J call TRBJ1-1; weak D call: TRBD1 (6 bases). The CDR3 bases are TGTGCCAGCAGTTACGGCAGGGGTGTGAACACTGAAGCTTTCTTT. Protein: CASSYGRGVNTEAFF.